This TCR beta chain was identified in a study of T cell repertoires in cytomegalovirus infection. About the research overall: Signatures in public TCR beta sequences pointed to both CMV infection and matching HLA type.

Note on this clonotype: No antigen is known for it.

General study findings and limits: Ex vivo responses were dominated by HLA-C-restricted CMV-specific TCR beta clonotypes.

Trimming took off 6 bases at V and 3 bases at J, with 15 bases between the two ends. The germline V gene encodes CDR1 MNHNY and CDR2 SVGAGI (reference sequence). The CDR3 has 15 amino acids. One entry per CDR3 protein, called by TCRdb with MiXCR from the reads. The profile shows approximately 110,000 distinct CDR3 sequences, under 50% of them singletons. The chain employs TRBV6-6 and TRBJ1-5; perhaps TRBD1 as D (6 bases). Sequenced here: CD8+ T cells from cultured PBMCs, sampled from culture after CMV antigen stimulation. The receptor was derived from a human donor in good health (CMV status not recorded). Some clones in this sample may be carry-over from other donors' samples. CDR3 bases: TGTGCCAGCAGACGGGGGGGGGCGGTCAATCAGCCCCAGCATTTT. Its translation is CASRRGGAVNQPQHF.